This T cell receptor (beta chain) came from a study of B cell selection in AIRE deficiency. Study results and limitations: Of 3,500 to 4,000 shared Treg TCRbeta sequences, under 40% were healthy-donor-only and around 9% patient-only.

Regarding this clone: The antigen is not known.

Germline CDR1 reads MNHEY; CDR2 reads SMNVEV (reference sequence). This CDR3 has 14 residues. Trimming took off 6 bases at V and 3 bases at J, with 9 bases between the two ends. Conventional CD4 T cells were sorted as CD4+CD127+ cells. TCRdb keeps only in-frame clones here, not all; method: immunoSEQ multiplex PCR. The profile shows about 25,000 clones, around 95% of them singletons. This sequence joins TRBV27 and TRBJ1-6; D gene ambiguous. The source material was CD4+CD127+ conventional T cells sorted from PBMCs. This receptor was obtained from a human donor in good health. The CDR3 bases are TGTGCCAGCAGGACGGCTTTCTATAATTCACCCCTCCACTTT. It codes for CASRTAFYNSPLHF.